This TCR beta chain was sequenced during a study of pediatric ulcerative colitis. Study context: Ulcerative colitis patients had pancolitis or left-sided colitis, with confirming histology.

Comment on this clone: No antigen is known for it.

Trimming shortened V by 2 bases and J by 11 bases, and 13 bases separated the two germline ends. Germline-derived CDR1 and CDR2 are GTSNPN and SVGIG (reference sequence). The CDR3 covers 12 residues. Clones were sequenced by immunoSEQ multiplex PCR, and TCRdb holds only the in-frame ones, with some missing. The sample contains around 64,000 clones, roughly nine tenths of which appear only once. Broader study findings: A couple of patients had blood samples with substantially reduced template counts. Ulcerative colitis patients shared more blood-rectal clones than controls. In rectum, acute severe colitis had expanded clones and less diversity.

Material: blood. V usage is TRBV30 and J usage is TRBJ1-3; D is unclear. The receptor was isolated from a boy between 10 and 17 years old with severe ulcerative colitis. In nucleotides, the CDR3 is TGTGCCTGGAGTACGACGGCAGTCGCCATATATTTT. Translating gives CAWSTTAVAIYF.